This entry concerns a single T cell receptor (beta chain). The sample originates from a study of T cells in Graves' hyperthyroidism and ophthalmopathy. TCR beta CDR3 regions were amplified from RNA. A first-round RT-PCR of the TCR CDR3 used the HTBI primer set. TCRdb fed the multiplex PCR reads into MiXCR, producing one record per CDR3 protein. The sample lists about 540,000 distinct CDR3 sequences, approximately 44% occurring once. This CDR3 region has 14 residues. Germline CDR1 is DFQATT and CDR2 is SNEGSKA (reference sequence). The specimen sequenced was peripheral blood or thyroid tissue (not recorded which). The receptor comes from a woman between 18 and 29 years old with Graves' hyperthyroidism. The V gene is TRBV20-1, the J gene TRBJ2-1, with TRBD2 matching 14 bases. CDR3 sequence: CLVRGTSGSHEQFF. The CDR3 DNA is TGCTTAGTACGCGGGACTAGCGGGAGCCATGAGCAGTTCTTC.